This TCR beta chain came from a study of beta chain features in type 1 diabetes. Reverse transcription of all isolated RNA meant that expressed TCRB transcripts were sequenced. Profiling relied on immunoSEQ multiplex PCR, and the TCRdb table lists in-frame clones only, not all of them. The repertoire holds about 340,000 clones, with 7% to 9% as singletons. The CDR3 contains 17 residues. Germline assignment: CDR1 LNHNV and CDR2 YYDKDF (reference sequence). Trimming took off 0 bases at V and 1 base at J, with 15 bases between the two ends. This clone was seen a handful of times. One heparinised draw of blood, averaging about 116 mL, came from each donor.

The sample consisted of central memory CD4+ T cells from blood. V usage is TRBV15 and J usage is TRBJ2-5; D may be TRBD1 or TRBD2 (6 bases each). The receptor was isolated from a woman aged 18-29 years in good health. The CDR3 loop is CATSREMGGGLQETQYF. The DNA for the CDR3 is TGTGCCACCAGCAGAGAGATGGGGGGCGGGCTCCAAGAGACCCAGTACTTC.